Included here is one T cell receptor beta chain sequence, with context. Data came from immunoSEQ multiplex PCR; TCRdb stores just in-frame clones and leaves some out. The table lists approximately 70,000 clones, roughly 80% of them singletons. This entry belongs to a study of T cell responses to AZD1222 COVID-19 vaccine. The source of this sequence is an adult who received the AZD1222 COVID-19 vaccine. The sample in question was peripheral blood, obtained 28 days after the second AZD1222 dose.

The CDR3 DNA is TGTGCCAGCAGCTCGCGGGCTTCCTGGGAGACCCAGTACTTC. This codes for CASSSRASWETQYF. The chain joins TRBV7-2 to TRBJ2-5, with D possibly being TRBD2 (5 bases). V lost 4 bases, J lost 5 bases, and 14 bases lay in between. The CDR3 covers 14 residues. Germline V gene lookup returns CDR1 SGHTA and CDR2 FQGNSA. The full variable domain, completed using reference TRBV7-2 and TRBJ2-5, is GAGVSQSPSNKVTEKGKDVELRCDPISGHTALYWYRQSLGQGLEFLIYFQGNSAPDKSGLPSDRFSAERTGGSVSTLTIQRTQQEDSAVYLCASSSRASWETQYFGPGTRLLVL.